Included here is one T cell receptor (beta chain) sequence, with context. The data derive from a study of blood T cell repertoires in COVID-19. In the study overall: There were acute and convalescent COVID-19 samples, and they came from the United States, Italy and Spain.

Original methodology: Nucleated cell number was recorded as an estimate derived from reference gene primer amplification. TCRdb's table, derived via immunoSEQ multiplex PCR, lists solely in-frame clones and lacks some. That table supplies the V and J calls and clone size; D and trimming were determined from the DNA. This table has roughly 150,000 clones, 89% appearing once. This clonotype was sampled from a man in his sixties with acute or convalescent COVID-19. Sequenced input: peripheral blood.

CDR3 DNA: TGTGCCAGCAGTTTTTCCCTAGACAGGGGGAATCAGCCCCAGCATTTT. This codes for CASSFSLDRGNQPQHF. V and J are TRBV6-2 or TRBV6-3 and TRBJ1-5; the match to TRBD1 covers 9 bases. CDR1 and CDR2 (germline): MNHEY, SVGEGT. The junction had 8 bases not matched to a gene; V was cut back by 4 bases and J by 4 bases. The CDR3 covers 16 residues.